This T cell receptor beta chain was sequenced during a study of a mutant IDH1 vaccine in newly diagnosed glioma. Documented time point: week 35, safety follow-up. With topical imiquimod, each dose of the vaccine consisted of 300 ug of mutant IDH1 20-mer peptide. Donor diagnoses consisted of new WHO grade 3 or 4 IDH1-mutant, ATRX-lost astrocytomas. The CDR3 is 16 residues long. In germline, CDR1 is SEHNR, CDR2 FQNEAQ (reference sequence). V lost 1 base to trimming and J lost 2 bases, with 15 bases between them. TCRdb's table, derived via immunoSEQ multiplex PCR, lists solely in-frame clones and lacks some. The table includes over 40,000 clones, about 76% detected once. Comment on this clone: The antigen is unknown.

This receptor was obtained from a woman in her 40s with glioma. Some clones in this sample may be carry-over from other donors' samples. This sample comprised PBMCs, obtained from a glioma patient whose treatment included an IDH1 peptide vaccine. The V and J genes are TRBV7-9 and TRBJ2-7; perhaps TRBD1 as D (6 bases). The CDR3 sequence: CASSLVGTPNPYEQYF. CDR3 coding DNA: TGTGCCAGCAGCTTAGTCGGGACACCCAATCCCTACGAGCAGTACTTC.